The clone carrying this T cell receptor (beta chain) was seen a handful of times. Its antigen is still unknown. The CDR3 is 20 residues long. The J segment lost 1 base and the V segment lost 5 bases, leaving 12 bases of the junction unmatched. The germline V gene has CDR1 SGHTA and CDR2 FQGNSA. The sample originates from a study of blood T cells in healthy people across ages. General study findings and limits: Both naive CD4+ cell counts and diversity were greater in long-lived donors than in aged donors. Across the age range, TCR beta diversity per million T cells fell in a roughly linear way.

PCR was performed a second time for 7 to 11 cycles using a sample-barcoded 5' primer and a J-beta primer mix. TCRdb fed the 5' RACE reads into MiXCR, producing one record per CDR3 protein. The sample has 1.5 million to 2 million distinct CDR3 sequences; approximately 30% are singletons. Every donor contributed around 10 milliliters of peripheral blood by blood draw. Samples each yielded at least 6 micrograms of total RNA. The sequenced sample was blood. This TCR derives from a woman aged 25 to 39 in good health. J is TRBJ2-6 and V is TRBV7-2; 12 bases line up with TRBD2. The CDR3 DNA reads TGTGCCAGCAGCCTCTCTAGCGGGGGGGTAGACGTTTCTGGGGCCAACGTCCTGACTTTC. Amino acid sequence: CASSLSSGGVDVSGANVLTF. The full variable domain, rest sourced from reference TRBV7-2 and TRBJ2-6, is GAGVSQSPSNKVTEKGKDVELRCDPISGHTALYWYRQSLGQGLEFLIYFQGNSAPDKSGLPSDRFSAERTGGSVSTLTIQRTQQEDSAVYLCASSLSSGGVDVSGANVLTFGAGSRLTVL.